These 22 T cell receptor beta chains originate from one sample sequenced in a study of blood T cell repertoires in COVID-19. The protocol was immunoSEQ multiplex PCR, while the TCRdb copy is restricted to in-frame clones and leaves out a portion. The sample lists hundreds of thousands of clones, approximately 86% occurring once. The sample taken for sequencing was PBMCs or T cells enriched from blood (not recorded which). All receptors derive from a woman aged 25-40 years who had recovered from COVID-19.

This clone was recorded a few times. The chain has TRBV30 and TRBJ1-3, with D uncertain. The CDR3 contains 13 residues. Per germline, CDR1 GTSNPN and CDR2 SVGIG (reference sequence). Trimming took 3 bases from V and 3 from J, leaving 9 bases between them. The CDR3 DNA reads as TGTGCCTGGAGCTCCAACGGTGGAAACACCATATATTTT. Translation: CAWSSNGGNTIYF.

This sequence joins TRBV5-1 and TRBJ1-4; the match to TRBD1 covers 7 bases. The junction had 2 bases not matched to a gene; V was cut back by 0 bases and J by 0 bases. There are 16 residues in the CDR3. CDR1 and CDR2 (germline): SGHRS, YFSETQ. The CDR3 DNA sequence: TGCGCCAGCAGCTTGGCTACAGGGGCAACTAATGAAAAACTGTTTTTT. It translates to CASSLATGATNEKLFF.

The chain uses TRBV14 and TRBJ2-1; 8 nucleotides match TRBD1. This CDR3 is built from 16 residues. Per the germline V gene, CDR1 is SGHDN and CDR2 is FVKESK. V dropped 2 bases and J dropped 6; count of bases not matched to a gene: 9. CDR3 region: CASSQRQGWYSNEQFF. Written as DNA, the CDR3 is TGTGCCAGCAGCCAAAGACAGGGGTGGTATTCCAATGAGCAGTTCTTC.

V and J are TRBV9 and TRBJ2-7; D possibly corresponds to TRBD2 (6 bases). CDR3 length: 14 residues. The germline CDR1 and CDR2 sequences are SGDLS and YYNGEE. With 1 base removed from V and 5 bases from J, the gap between germline ends came to 13 bases. The CDR3 loop reads CASSVIGGKDEQYF. DNA for the CDR3: TGTGCCAGCAGCGTAATCGGAGGGAAAGACGAGCAGTACTTC. Full variable domain (rest looked up from reference TRBV9 and TRBJ2-7): DSGVTQTPKHLITATGQRVTLRCSPRSGDLSVYWYQQSLDQGLQFLIQYYNGEERAKGNILERFSAQQFPDLHSELNLSSLELGDSALYFCASSVIGGKDEQYFGPGTRLTVT.

The chain recombines TRBV19 with TRBJ2-1, with TRBD2 as a possible D gene (5 bases). With 3 bases removed from V and 4 bases from J, the gap between germline ends came to 19 bases. This CDR3 is built from 17 residues. The germline V gene has CDR1 LNHDA and CDR2 SQIVND (reference sequence). The CDR3 is CASSIWAGQSGYNEQFF. The CDR3 DNA is TGTGCCAGTAGTATTTGGGCCGGGCAGTCGGGGTACAATGAGCAGTTCTTC.

The V gene is TRBV7-9, the J gene TRBJ2-7, with 10 bases matching TRBD1. The CDR3 runs to 15 residues. V lost 2 bases, J lost 0 bases, and 1 base stayed unmatched. Germline values: CDR1 SEHNR, CDR2 FQNEAQ (reference sequence). The CDR3 reads CASSLRTGGSYEQYF. In nucleotides, the CDR3 is TGTGCCAGCAGCTTAAGGACAGGGGGCTCCTACGAGCAGTACTTC. Drawing the rest from reference TRBV7-9 and TRBJ2-7, the complete variable domain is DTGVSQNPRHKITKRGQNVTFRCDPISEHNRLYWYRQTLGQGPEFLTYFQNEAQLEKSRLLSDRFSAERPKGSFSTLEIQRTEQGDSAMYLCASSLRTGGSYEQYFGPGTRLTVT.

This clone was counted a single time. The rearrangement links TRBV28 to TRBJ2-7, with D possibly being TRBD2 (6 bases). The length of the CDR3 is 13 residues. The germline V gene has CDR1 MDHEN and CDR2 SYDVKM. The V end was cut by 10 bases, the J end by 0 bases, with 13 bases between. This CDR3 is CATGLTTSYEQYF. For the CDR3, the DNA is TGTGCCACCGGACTAACTACCTCCTACGAGCAGTACTTC.

CDR3 in DNA: TGCGCCAGCAGCTCGGGACAGGGTACAGAGACCCAGTACTTC. Translating gives CASSSGQGTETQYF. The chain has TRBV5-1 and TRBJ2-5; the match to TRBD1 covers 9 bases. Germline V gene lookup returns CDR1 SGHRS and CDR2 YFSETQ. The J segment lost 4 bases and the V segment lost 3 bases, leaving 4 bases of the junction unmatched. There are 14 residues in the CDR3.

The rearrangement uses TRBV27 and TRBJ2-4; D remains ambiguous. V shed 3 bases and J shed 9 bases, with 9 bases lying between them. The CDR3 sequence is 12 residues long. Per germline, CDR1 MNHEY and CDR2 SMNVEV (reference sequence). This chain's CDR3 is CASSFTGGIQYF. CDR3 in DNA: TGTGCCAGCAGTTTCACCGGTGGCATTCAGTACTTC.

This sequence joins TRBV18 and TRBJ1-2; 10 bases map to TRBD1. The CDR3 sequence is 19 residues long. The germline V gene has CDR1 KGHSH and CDR2 LQKENI. With 2 bases clipped from V and 2 bases from J, the junction kept 14 bases outside the gene matches. CDR3 sequence reads: CASSPLPPGQGRPNYGYTF. The CDR3 DNA reads TGTGCCAGCTCACCATTGCCTCCGGGACAGGGGCGCCCAAACTATGGCTACACCTTC.

This clone was seen a single time. The V and J genes are TRBV10-3 and TRBJ1-1; unclear D gene. Germline lookup yields CDR1 ENHRY and CDR2 SYGVKD. Trimming cost V 4 bases and J 4 bases, with 10 bases left between them. The CDR3 has 13 amino acids. CDR3 amino acids: CAISGGTGTEAFF. In DNA form, the CDR3 reads TGTGCCATCAGTGGTGGTACGGGCACTGAAGCTTTCTTT.

This rearrangement joins TRBV28 to TRBJ1-2; 7 bases match TRBD1. The CDR3 covers 16 residues. V lost 0 bases, J lost 7 bases, and 11 bases stayed unmatched. The germline V gene has CDR1 MDHEN and CDR2 SYDVKM. DNA for the CDR3: TGTGCCAGCAGTTTATGGGAGACACGAGACAGGGCTGGCTACACCTTC. Translating it yields CASSLWETRDRAGYTF.

This rearrangement joins TRBV19 to TRBJ1-5; D uncertain. The CDR3 runs to 12 residues. With 7 bases removed from V and 1 base from J, the gap between germline ends came to 5 bases. CDR1 LNHDA and CDR2 SQIVND come from the germline V gene (reference sequence). The CDR3 nucleotides are TGTGCCAGTACCATCAGCAATCAGCCCCAGCATTTT. Protein product: CASTISNQPQHF.

The chain employs TRBV6-5 and TRBJ2-7; 7 nucleotides match TRBD1. The CDR3 runs 13 residues. V lost 6 bases to trimming and J lost 0 bases; unmatched junction nucleotides: 2. Germline CDR1 and CDR2: MNHEY and SVGAGI. CDR3 sequence: CASRRDSSYEQYF. The CDR3 bases are TGTGCCAGCAGAAGGGACAGCTCCTACGAGCAGTACTTC.

J is TRBJ1-1 and V is TRBV10-3, with 10 positions matching TRBD1. Germline V CDR1 and CDR2: ENHRY, SYGVKD. CDR3 length equals 14 residues. After removal of 7 bases from V and 3 bases from J, the junction contained 5 bases not matched to a gene. The CDR3 protein is CAITPGQGYTEAFF. DNA for the CDR3: TGTGCCATCACCCCGGGACAGGGGTACACTGAAGCTTTCTTT.

The rearrangement uses TRBV11-2 and TRBJ2-7; maybe TRBD2 (8 bases). Trimming stripped 0 bases from V and 5 bases from J, with 14 bases between. The CDR3 is 15 residues long. Per the germline V gene, CDR1 is SGHAT and CDR2 is FQNNGV. The CDR3 region is CASSLDPGGTDEQYF. The CDR3 nucleotides read TGTGCCAGCAGCTTAGATCCGGGGGGGACAGACGAGCAGTACTTC. The whole variable domain, filled in from reference TRBV11-2 and TRBJ2-7, reads EAGVAQSPRYKIIEKRQSVAFWCNPISGHATLYWYQQILGQGPKLLIQFQNNGVVDDSQLPKDRFSAERLKGVDSTLKIQPAKLEDSAVYLCASSLDPGGTDEQYFGPGTRLTVT.

V is TRBV30 and J is TRBJ1-6, with TRBD1 matching over 8 bases. The germline V gene encodes CDR1 GTSNPN and CDR2 SVGIG (reference sequence). V trimming: 0 bases; J trimming: 9 bases; junction bases outside the gene matches: 7. This CDR3 region has 15 residues. The CDR3 protein is CAWSVARGPVSPLHF. DNA for the CDR3: TGTGCCTGGAGTGTTGCCAGGGGGCCGGTTTCACCCCTCCACTTT. The variable domain in full, with the rest retrieved from reference TRBV30 and TRBJ1-6, is SQTIHQWPATLVQPVGSPLSLECTVEGTSNPNLYWYRQAAGRGLQLLFYSVGIGQISSEVPQNLSASRPQDRQFILSSKKLLLSDSGFYLCAWSVARGPVSPLHFGNGTRLTVT.

The chain joins TRBV10-3 to TRBJ2-3; TRBD2 is a possible D gene (6 bases). The CDR3 spans 17 residues. Germline-derived CDR1 and CDR2 are ENHRY and SYGVKD. Trimming left V 11 bases short and J 0 bases short, with 24 bases between. The CDR3 sequence: CASDRRLVASSTDTQYF. The CDR3 DNA follows: TGTGCCTCGGACCGCCGACTAGTTGCTTCTAGCACAGATACGCAGTATTTT.

This clone was counted only a few times. V gene TRBV9 combines with J gene TRBJ2-2, with TRBD2 matching 8 bases. The V and J ends lost 0 bases and 6 bases, in that order; junction bases with no gene match: 10. This CDR3 contains 17 residues. CDR1 is SGDLS, CDR2 YYNGEE, per germline. The CDR3 DNA sequence: TGTGCCAGCAGCGTAGGCTCCGGGACTAGTACGGCCGGGGAGCTGTTTTTT. Translating it yields CASSVGSGTSTAGELFF. Complete variable domain (other parts from reference TRBV9 and TRBJ2-2): DSGVTQTPKHLITATGQRVTLRCSPRSGDLSVYWYQQSLDQGLQFLIQYYNGEERAKGNILERFSAQQFPDLHSELNLSSLELGDSALYFCASSVGSGTSTAGELFFGEGSRLTVL.

J is TRBJ2-1 and V is TRBV13; TRBD2 aligns across 8 bases. Germline V CDR1 and CDR2: PRHDT, FYEKMQ (reference sequence). The CDR3 loop spans 16 amino acids. V lost 5 bases, J lost 7 bases, and 13 bases stayed unmatched. The CDR3 nucleotides read TGTGCCAGCAGCAACTCCGGGACTAGATCATTGAATGAGCAGTTCTTC. Its translation is CASSNSGTRSLNEQFF.

The V and J genes are TRBV9 and TRBJ2-3; 11 nucleotides match TRBD2. Trimming took 7 bases from V and 0 from J; bases not matched to a gene: 4. The CDR3 loop spans 15 amino acids. Per the germline V gene, CDR1 is SGDLS and CDR2 is YYNGEE. The CDR3 protein is CASQGLAGSTDTQYF. The CDR3 bases are TGTGCCAGCCAAGGACTAGCGGGTAGCACAGATACGCAGTATTTT.

This chain uses TRBV7-9 with TRBJ1-1; D is undetermined. Germline V CDR1 and CDR2: SEHNR, FQNEAQ (reference sequence). Trimming took 0 bases from V and 7 from J, leaving 9 bases between them. The CDR3 contains 13 residues. The CDR3 DNA follows: TGTGCCAGCAGCTTAGCCCCTGCAGGTGAAGCTTTCTTT. This encodes CASSLAPAGEAFF.